The rows below give T cell receptor beta chains drawn from one sample of a study of CD8 T cells in ankylosing spondylitis. A single record per CDR3 protein comes from TCRdb applying MiXCR to the 5' RACE reads. The repertoire has 700,000 to 850,000 distinct CDR3 sequences, about 11% of them found once; the top ten carry approximately 0.5%. The sequencing input was blood, either unsorted or a sorted T cell fraction (not recorded which). The origin of the receptors is a male donor with ankylosing spondylitis. Each CDR3 is given with its conserved first and last residue. D genes are given only for firm matches. Clone size, where shown, is once, few, many, or a class for clones that have expanded.

TRBJ1-3,.,few,TRBV7-2,14,TGTGCCAGCAGCTTAGATTTTTCTGGAAACACCATATATTTT,CASSLDFSGNTIYF
TRBJ2-7,TRBD2,.,TRBV7-6,15,TGTGCCAGCAGCGATCCGGGACTAGCGGTATACGAGCAGTACTTC,CASSDPGLAVYEQYF
TRBJ1-5,TRBD1,few,TRBV20-1,15,TGCAGTGCTAGGCCCGGGACAGGGCGCAATCAGCCCCAGCATTTT,CSARPGTGRNQPQHF
TRBJ2-1,TRBD2,few,TRBV5-1,16,TGCGCCAGCAGTTTCCTAGCGGGACCCTCCTACAATGAGCAGTTCTTC,CASSFLAGPSYNEQFF
TRBJ2-5,.,.,TRBV10-3,14,TGTGCCATCAGTGTTGGGGGCGCCTGGGAGACCCAGTACTTC,CAISVGGAWETQYF
TRBJ1-2,.,.,TRBV27,14,TGTGCCAGCAGTTTATCGATGGCTGACTATGGCTACACCTTC,CASSLSMADYGYTF
TRBJ1-2,.,many,TRBV28,15,TGTGCCAGCAGCGAACTTCGGACAGCTAACTATGGCTACACCTTC,CASSELRTANYGYTF
TRBJ2-1,.,few,TRBV5-1,15,TGCGCCAGCAGCTTGGACTTCCCCACGGTCAATGAGCAGTTCTTC,CASSLDFPTVNEQFF
TRBJ2-1,.,.,TRBV7-9,17,TGTGCCAGCAGGAATCGACCGGGACTCGGGCCCTTCCATGAGCAGTTCTTC,CASRNRPGLGPFHEQFF
TRBJ1-5,.,.,TRBV15,13,TGTGCCACCAGCAGAGGACCTAATCAGCCCCAGCATTTT,CATSRGPNQPQHF
TRBJ2-1,TRBD1,.,TRBV6-2/TRBV6-3,15,TGTGCCAGCAGTTCCTGGACAGGGCCCAGAAGTGAGCAGTTCTTC,CASSSWTGPRSEQFF
TRBJ2-5,TRBD1,many,TRBV29-1,13,TGCAGCGCCCGGCGGACAGGGGACGAGACCCAGTACTTC,CSARRTGDETQYF
TRBJ1-5,.,.,TRBV30,13,TGTGCCTGGAGTGTACATGGGACGCAGCCCCAGCATTTT,CAWSVHGTQPQHF
TRBJ2-7,TRBD1,many,TRBV20-1,15,TGCAGTGCTCGTACTCTAAGGGGGCGACCCTACGAGCAGTACTTC,CSARTLRGRPYEQYF
TRBJ2-1,TRBD1,few,TRBV5-1,14,TGCGCCAGCAGCCAGGGACAGGGGATAAATGAGCAGTTCTTC,CASSQGQGINEQFF
TRBJ1-2,.,few,TRBV6-1,13,TGTGCCAGCAGACGAGGAGAAAACTATGGCTACACCTTC,CASRRGENYGYTF
TRBJ2-4,TRBD2,.,TRBV20-1,14,TGCAGTGCTAGTCCCGGGACTAGCGGGAACATTCAGTACTTC,CSASPGTSGNIQYF
TRBJ2-1,.,few,TRBV4-3,15,TGCGCCAGCAGCCCGGGGCAGGTTACCTACAATGAGCAGTTCTTC,CASSPGQVTYNEQFF
TRBJ1-1,.,.,TRBV6-1,14,TGTGCCAGCAGTATAACCGGGACGGATAAGGAAGCTTTCTTT,CASSITGTDKEAFF
TRBJ1-2,TRBD1,.,TRBV18,16,TGTGCCAGCTCACCAACCGGGACAGCCCTAAACTATGGCTACACCTTC,CASSPTGTALNYGYTF
TRBJ1-6,.,.,TRBV20-1,14,TGCAGTGCTAGAGATCAGGGGTGGAATTCACCCCTCCACTTT,CSARDQGWNSPLHF
TRBJ2-7,TRBD2,.,TRBV12-3/TRBV12-4,15,TGTGCCAGCGGAAAAGCGGGAGCCGGATCCTACGAGCAGTACTTC,CASGKAGAGSYEQYF
TRBJ2-2,.,many,TRBV12-3/TRBV12-4,14,TGTGCCAGCAGTTGGGACTCTGGAACCGGGGAGCTGTTTTTT,CASSWDSGTGELFF
TRBJ2-7,.,once,TRBV27,13,TGTGCCAGCACGCTAGGACAGACCTACGAGCAGTACTTC,CASTLGQTYEQYF